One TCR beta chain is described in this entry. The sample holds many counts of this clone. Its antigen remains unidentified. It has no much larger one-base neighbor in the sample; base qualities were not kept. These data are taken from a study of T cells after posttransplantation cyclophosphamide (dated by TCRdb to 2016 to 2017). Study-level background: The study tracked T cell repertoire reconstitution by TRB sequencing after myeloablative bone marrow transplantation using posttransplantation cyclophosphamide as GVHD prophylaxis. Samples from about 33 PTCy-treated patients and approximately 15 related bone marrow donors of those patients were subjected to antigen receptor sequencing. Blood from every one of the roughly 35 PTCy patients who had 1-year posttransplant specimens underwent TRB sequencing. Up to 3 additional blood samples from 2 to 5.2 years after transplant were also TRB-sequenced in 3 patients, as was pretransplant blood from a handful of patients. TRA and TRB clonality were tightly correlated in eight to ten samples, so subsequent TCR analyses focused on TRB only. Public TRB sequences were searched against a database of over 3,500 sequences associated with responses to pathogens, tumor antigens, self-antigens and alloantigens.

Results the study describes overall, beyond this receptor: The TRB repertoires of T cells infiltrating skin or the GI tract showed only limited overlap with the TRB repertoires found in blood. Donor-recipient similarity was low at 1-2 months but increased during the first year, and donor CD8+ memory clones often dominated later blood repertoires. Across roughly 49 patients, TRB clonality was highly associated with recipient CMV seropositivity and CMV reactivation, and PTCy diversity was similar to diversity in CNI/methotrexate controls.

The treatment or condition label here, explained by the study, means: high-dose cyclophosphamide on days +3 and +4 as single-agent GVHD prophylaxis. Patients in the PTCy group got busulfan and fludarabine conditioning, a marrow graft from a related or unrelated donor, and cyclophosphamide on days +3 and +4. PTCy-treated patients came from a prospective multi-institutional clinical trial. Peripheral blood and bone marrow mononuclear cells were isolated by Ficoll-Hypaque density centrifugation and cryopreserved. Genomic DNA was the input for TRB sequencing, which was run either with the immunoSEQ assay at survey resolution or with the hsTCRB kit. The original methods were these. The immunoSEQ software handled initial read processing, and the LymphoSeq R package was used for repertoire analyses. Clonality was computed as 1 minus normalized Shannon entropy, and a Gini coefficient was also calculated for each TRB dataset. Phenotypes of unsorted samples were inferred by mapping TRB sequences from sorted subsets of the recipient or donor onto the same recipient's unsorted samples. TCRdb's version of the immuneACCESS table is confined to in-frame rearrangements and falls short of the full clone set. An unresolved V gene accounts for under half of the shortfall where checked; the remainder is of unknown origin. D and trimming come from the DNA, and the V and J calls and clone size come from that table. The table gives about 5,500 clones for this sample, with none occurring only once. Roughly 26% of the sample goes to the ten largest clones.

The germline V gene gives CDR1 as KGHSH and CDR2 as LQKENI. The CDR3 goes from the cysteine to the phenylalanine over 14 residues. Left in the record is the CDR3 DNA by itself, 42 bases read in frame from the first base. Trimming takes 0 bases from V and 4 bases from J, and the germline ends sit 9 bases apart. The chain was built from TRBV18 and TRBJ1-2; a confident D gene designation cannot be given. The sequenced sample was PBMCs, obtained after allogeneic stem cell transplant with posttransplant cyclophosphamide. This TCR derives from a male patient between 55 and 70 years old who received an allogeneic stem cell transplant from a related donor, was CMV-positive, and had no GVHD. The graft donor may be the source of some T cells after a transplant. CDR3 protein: CASSPPGRAYGYTF. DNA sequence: TGTGCCAGCTCACCACCCGGGAGGGCCTATGGCTACACCTTC.